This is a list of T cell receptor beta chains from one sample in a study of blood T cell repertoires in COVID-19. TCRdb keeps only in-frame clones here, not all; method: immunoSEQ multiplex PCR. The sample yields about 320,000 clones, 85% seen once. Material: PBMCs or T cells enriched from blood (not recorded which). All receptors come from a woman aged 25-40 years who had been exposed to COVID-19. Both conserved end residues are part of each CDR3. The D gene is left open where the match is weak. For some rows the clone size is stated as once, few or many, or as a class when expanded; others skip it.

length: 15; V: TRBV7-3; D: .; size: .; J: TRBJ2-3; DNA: TGTGCCAGCAGCTTAATCGGCAGCGCCACAGATACGCAGTATTTT; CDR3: CASSLIGSATDTQYF
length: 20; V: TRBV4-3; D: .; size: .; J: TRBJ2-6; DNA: TGCGCCAGCAGCCAAGATTCCGCGACAAACTTTCGCTCTGGGGCCAACGTCCTGACTTTC; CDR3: CASSQDSATNFRSGANVLTF
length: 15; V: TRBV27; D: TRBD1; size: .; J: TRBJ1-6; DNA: TGTGCCAGCAGTTTATGGGACAGGGAGAATTCACCCCTCCACTTT; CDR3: CASSLWDRENSPLHF
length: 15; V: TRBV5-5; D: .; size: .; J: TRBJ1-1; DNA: TGTGCCAGCAGTCCAGCGCGGGGCAGCAGGACTGAAGCTTTCTTT; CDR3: CASSPARGSRTEAFF
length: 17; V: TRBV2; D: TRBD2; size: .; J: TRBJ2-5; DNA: TGTGCCAGCAGTGAATTCCTAGCGGGAGGGTTACAAGAGACCCAGTACTTC; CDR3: CASSEFLAGGLQETQYF
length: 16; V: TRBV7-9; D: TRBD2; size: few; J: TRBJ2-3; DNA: TGTGCCAGCAGCTTAAGGACTAGCGGGACCACAGATACGCAGTATTTT; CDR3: CASSLRTSGTTDTQYF
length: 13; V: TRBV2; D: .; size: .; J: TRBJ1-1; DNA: TGTGCCAGCAGTGCCAGGGGAAACACTGAAGCTTTCTTT; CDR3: CASSARGNTEAFF
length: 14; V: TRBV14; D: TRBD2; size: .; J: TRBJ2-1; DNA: TGTGCCAGCAGCCCTTGGGGCGGGAGGAATGAGCAGTTCTTC; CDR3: CASSPWGGRNEQFF
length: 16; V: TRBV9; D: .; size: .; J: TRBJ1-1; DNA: TGTGCCAGCAGCGTAGGGAGGACAGCCAGAACCACTGAAGCTTTCTTT; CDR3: CASSVGRTARTTEAFF
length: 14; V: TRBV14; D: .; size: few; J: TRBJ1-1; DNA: TGTGCCAGCAGCCAAAGACAGATTTACACTGAAGCTTTCTTT; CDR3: CASSQRQIYTEAFF
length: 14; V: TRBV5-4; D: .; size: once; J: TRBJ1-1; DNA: TGTGCCAGCAGCCCACAGCCTATGAACACTGAAGCTTTCTTT; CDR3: CASSPQPMNTEAFF
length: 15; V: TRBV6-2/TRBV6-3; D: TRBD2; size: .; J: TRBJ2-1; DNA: TGTGCCAGCAGTCAACTAGCGGGAGCTTGGTCTGAGCAGTTCTTC; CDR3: CASSQLAGAWSEQFF
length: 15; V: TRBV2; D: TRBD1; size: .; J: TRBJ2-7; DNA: TGTGCCAGCAGTCCTCTGACAGGGTTCTCCTACGAGCAGTACTTC; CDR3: CASSPLTGFSYEQYF
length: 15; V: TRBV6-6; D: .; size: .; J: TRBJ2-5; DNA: TGTGCCAGCAGTTACTCTGAAGGGGGACAAGAGACCCAGTACTTC; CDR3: CASSYSEGGQETQYF
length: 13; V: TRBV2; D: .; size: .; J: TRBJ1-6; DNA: TGTGCCAGCAGTGAAGGCGAGGGTCTTCCCCTCCACTTT; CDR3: CASSEGEGLPLHF
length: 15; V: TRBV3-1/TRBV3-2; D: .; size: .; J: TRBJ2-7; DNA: TGTGCCAGCAGCCCCATGCCTGGACAGAACTACGAGCAGTACTTC; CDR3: CASSPMPGQNYEQYF
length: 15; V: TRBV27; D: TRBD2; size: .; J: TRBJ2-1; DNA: TGTGCCAGCAGCTCCACTAGCGGGGCATACAATGAGCAGTTCTTC; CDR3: CASSSTSGAYNEQFF
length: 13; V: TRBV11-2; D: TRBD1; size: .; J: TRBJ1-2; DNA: TGTGCCAGCAGCCGGGACAGGGGGCGAGGCTACACCTTC; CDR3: CASSRDRGRGYTF
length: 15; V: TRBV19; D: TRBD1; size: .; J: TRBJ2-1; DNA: TGTGCCAGTAAGGATCGGGACAGGGGTTACAATGAGCAGTTCTTC; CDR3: CASKDRDRGYNEQFF
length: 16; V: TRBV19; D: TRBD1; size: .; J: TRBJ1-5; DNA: TGTGCCAGTAGCCAGGGGGGAGGTTTGGCGAATCAGCCCCAGCATTTT; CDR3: CASSQGGGLANQPQHF
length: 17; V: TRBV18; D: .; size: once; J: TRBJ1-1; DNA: TGTGCCAGCTCACCCCTCCCTCTCGCAGGGGAGAACACTGAAGCTTTCTTT; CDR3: CASSPLPLAGENTEAFF
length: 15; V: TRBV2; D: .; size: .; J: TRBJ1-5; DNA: TGTGCCAGCAGTGAAGCGTGGCAGGGTAAGCAGCCCCAGCATTTT; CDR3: CASSEAWQGKQPQHF
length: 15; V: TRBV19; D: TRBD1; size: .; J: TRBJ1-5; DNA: TGTGCCAGTAGTTCCGGAGGACAGGGCAATCAGCCCCAGCATTTT; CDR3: CASSSGGQGNQPQHF
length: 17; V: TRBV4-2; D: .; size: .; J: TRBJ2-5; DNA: TGTGCCAGCAGCCAATCTAGTATCACTAGTGGGACTGAGACCCAGTACTTC; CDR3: CASSQSSITSGTETQYF
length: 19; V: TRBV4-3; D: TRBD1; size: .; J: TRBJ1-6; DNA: TGCGCCAGCAGCCAAGATCCCGGACAGGGGGTTGGTATCGATTCACCCCTCCACTTT; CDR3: CASSQDPGQGVGIDSPLHF
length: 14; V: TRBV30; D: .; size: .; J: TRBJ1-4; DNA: TGTGCCTGGAGTGCGGGTCCCGCGGAGGAAAAACTGTTTTTT; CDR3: CAWSAGPAEEKLFF
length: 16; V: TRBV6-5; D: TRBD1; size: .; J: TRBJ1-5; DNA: TGTGCCAGCAGTTTGGGACAGGGGTTCGGCAATCAGCCCCAGCATTTT; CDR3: CASSLGQGFGNQPQHF
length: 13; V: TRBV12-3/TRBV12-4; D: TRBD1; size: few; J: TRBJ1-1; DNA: TGTGCCACCTCCAGGGGGCCGTACACTGAAGCTTTCTTT; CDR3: CATSRGPYTEAFF
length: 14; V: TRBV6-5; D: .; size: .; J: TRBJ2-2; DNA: TGTGCCAGCAGCTCTAATATAAACACCGGGGAGCTGTTTTTT; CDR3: CASSSNINTGELFF
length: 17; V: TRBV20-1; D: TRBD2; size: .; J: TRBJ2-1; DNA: TGCAGTGCTAGTATAACGGGACTAGCGGGAGTTTATGGTGAGCAGTTCTTC; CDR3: CSASITGLAGVYGEQFF
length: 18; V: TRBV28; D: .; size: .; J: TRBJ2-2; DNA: TGTGCCAGTTTTCCGACGGGGAGGAGGCAGGGTGACACCGGGGAGCTGTTTTTT; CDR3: CASFPTGRRQGDTGELFF
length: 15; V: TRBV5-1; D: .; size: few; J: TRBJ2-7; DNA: TGCGCCAGCAGCTTGATTGGGACAACCTTCGACGAGCAGTACTTC; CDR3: CASSLIGTTFDEQYF
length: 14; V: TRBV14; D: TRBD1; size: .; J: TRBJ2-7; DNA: TGTGCCAGCAGCCCTCAGACAGGGGCCTACGAGCAGTACTTC; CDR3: CASSPQTGAYEQYF
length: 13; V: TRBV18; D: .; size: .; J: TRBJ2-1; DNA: TGTGCCAGCTCGCCAGCCCAGTACAATGAGCAGTTCTTC; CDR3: CASSPAQYNEQFF
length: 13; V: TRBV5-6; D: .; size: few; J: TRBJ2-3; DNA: TGTGCCATCTCGCTACGGGGGGCGGATACGCAGTATTTT; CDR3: CAISLRGADTQYF
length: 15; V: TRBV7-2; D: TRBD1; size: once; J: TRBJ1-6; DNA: TGTGCCAGCAGCACCGGACAGGGGAATAATTCACCCCTCCACTTT; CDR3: CASSTGQGNNSPLHF
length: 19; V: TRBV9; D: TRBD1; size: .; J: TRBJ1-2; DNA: TGTGCCAGCAGCGAGGCCCGGAAATTACAGGGGTCAGCTGAGGATGGCTACACCTTC; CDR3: CASSEARKLQGSAEDGYTF
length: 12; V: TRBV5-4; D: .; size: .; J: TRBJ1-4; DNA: TGTGCCAGCAGCTCCGGAGCTGAAAAACTGTTTTTT; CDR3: CASSSGAEKLFF
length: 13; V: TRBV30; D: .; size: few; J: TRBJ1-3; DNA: TGTGCCTGCTGGACTGTCCCCGGAAACACCATATATTTT; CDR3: CACWTVPGNTIYF
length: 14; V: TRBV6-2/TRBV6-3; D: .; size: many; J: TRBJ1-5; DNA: TGTGCCAGCAGTTCCGGGACAACTTATCAGCCCCAGCATTTT; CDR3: CASSSGTTYQPQHF
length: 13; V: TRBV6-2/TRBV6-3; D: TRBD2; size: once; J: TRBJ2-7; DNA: TGTGCCAGCAGTTTTGGACTAGCCAACGAGCAGTACTTC; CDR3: CASSFGLANEQYF
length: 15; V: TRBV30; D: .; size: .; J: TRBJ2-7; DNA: TGTGCCTGGATTAGGGCAGGACTTATAAACTACGAGCAGTACTTC; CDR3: CAWIRAGLINYEQYF
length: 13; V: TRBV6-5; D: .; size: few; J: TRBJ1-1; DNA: TGTGCCAGCAGTTACTCCGCGGGAATGGGAGCTTTCTTT; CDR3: CASSYSAGMGAFF
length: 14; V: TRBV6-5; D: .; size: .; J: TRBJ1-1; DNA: TGTGCCAGCAGCTACAGGGAGGTGTTTACTGAAGCTTTCTTT; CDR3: CASSYREVFTEAFF